These 5 T cell receptor beta chains were all obtained from the same sample, sequenced in a study of blood T cells in healthy people across ages. PCR was performed a second time for about 7 to 12 cycles using a sample-barcoded 5' primer and a J-beta primer mix. MiXCR, run by TCRdb on the 5' RACE reads, gives a single entry per CDR3 protein. Of about 1 million distinct CDR3 sequences in the sample, over 35% were seen once. The sequenced sample consisted of blood. These receptors all come from a woman aged 55-75 years in good health.

As DNA, the CDR3 is TGTGCCAGCAGCCAAGGTCTAGCGGGAAGAAGGTACGAGCAGTACTTC. Encoded protein: CASSQGLAGRRYEQYF. The chain recombines TRBV14 with TRBJ2-7; 9 positions agree with TRBD2. J gave up 4 bases and V 1 base, and 8 bases lay outside the gene matches. Germline loops: CDR1 SGHDN, CDR2 FVKESK. This CDR3 comprises 16 residues.

This clonotype was recorded at least ten times. The gene calls are TRBV10-3 and TRBJ2-3; 7 bases fit TRBD2. V was clipped by 0 bases and J by 6 bases; unmatched bases: 6. This CDR3 contains 15 residues. Germline CDR1 reads ENHRY; CDR2 reads SYGVKD. CDR3 nucleotide sequence: TGTGCCATCAGTGAGTCGGGCGGGAGATTTGATACGCAGTATTTT. It translates to CAISESGGRFDTQYF.

The gene calls are TRBV7-2 and TRBJ2-5, with TRBD1 matching over 9 bases. CDR1 and CDR2 (germline): SGHTA, FQGNSA. This CDR3 region has 13 residues. Trimming cost V 5 bases and J 11 bases; bases outside gene matches: 9. CDR3 in DNA: TGTGCCAGCAGCGGGACAGGGCCCCTGGAGCAGTACTTC. This translates into CASSGTGPLEQYF.

The CDR3, as DNA: TGCGCCAGCAGCCAAGTTAATATGGGGTTCACAGATACGCAGTATTTT. Amino acid sequence: CASSQVNMGFTDTQYF. The chain uses TRBV4-1 and TRBJ2-3, with D unclear. The germline CDR1 and CDR2 sequences are MGHRA and YSYEKL. Trimming took 1 base from V and 2 from J, leaving 13 bases between them. The CDR3 consists of 16 residues.

The chain uses TRBV7-2 and TRBJ2-7; D call uncertain. From germline, CDR1 is SGHTA and CDR2 FQGNSA. V was cut by 0 bases and J by 0 bases, with 15 bases left in between. This CDR3 spans 17 amino acids. The CDR3 sequence is CASSLAFTAVSSYEQYF. CDR3 bases: TGTGCCAGCAGCTTAGCGTTCACAGCAGTAAGCTCCTACGAGCAGTACTTC.